Below, 28 T cell receptor beta chains from the same sample are listed, as sequenced in a study of beta chain features in type 1 diabetes (dated by TCRdb to the late 2010s). Findings and caveats that apply to the study as a whole: A moderate but significant shortening of TCRB CDR3 length was observed in type 1 diabetes patients in all four CD4+ subsets.

For these receptors, no antigen is known. To prepare the library, the immunoSEQ multiplex PCR assay was applied. All of the isolated RNA was reverse transcribed with the High Capacity cDNA Reverse Transcription Kit, so expressed TCRB transcripts were sequenced. The table comes from immuneACCESS by way of TCRdb, which keeps in-frame sequences with V and J called. Part of the clones is missing from these tables; in studies checked, under half for an unresolved V gene and the rest for unknown reasons. Here the sample has about 360,000 clones; about 12% occur a single time. The ten most abundant clones make up 0.0095% to 0.013% of the sample. Input material: naive CD4+ T cells from blood. The cell subset or site tag for this specimen amounts to: true naive CD4+ T cells. These receptors originate from a woman between 18 and 29 years old with type 1 diabetes.

The gene calls are TRBV27 and TRBJ2-5; 7 bases match TRBD1. With V trimmed by 3 bases and J by 5 bases, 12 bases remained unmatched. Germline lookup yields CDR1 MNHEY and CDR2 SMNVEV (reference sequence). The CDR3 is 16 amino acids. CDR3 DNA: TGTGCCAGCAGTTTCCTAGGGACAGCCCAAGCGGAGACCCAGTACTTC. The encoded protein is CASSFLGTAQAETQYF.

The V call is TRBV11-2, the J call TRBJ1-5; a possible D gene is TRBD1 (5 bases). Trimming removed 1 base from V and 2 bases from J, with 12 bases in between. This CDR3 spans 16 amino acids. Germline values: CDR1 SGHAT, CDR2 FQNNGV. The CDR3 loop is CASSLVQGKRNQPQHF. The CDR3 DNA is TGTGCCAGCAGCTTAGTCCAGGGCAAGCGCAATCAGCCCCAGCATTTT.

CDR3 in amino acids: CASSWTVQETQYF. In DNA, the CDR3 is TGTGCCAGCAGCTGGACAGTCCAAGAGACCCAGTACTTC. The chain uses TRBV7-3 and TRBJ2-7, with D tentatively TRBD1 (6 bases). Matching the DNA end better, TRBJ2-5 makes the J call doubtful. CDR3 length: 13 amino acids. Germline CDR1 and CDR2: SGHTA and FQGTGA.

Only a few counts were recorded for this clone. The chain couples TRBV4-2 to TRBJ2-7, with 8 positions matching TRBD2. Germline-derived CDR1 and CDR2 are LGHNA and YNFKEQ. J lost 0 bases, V lost 0 bases, and 4 bases had no gene match. This CDR3 has 16 residues. The CDR3 region has the DNA TGTGCCAGCAGCCAAGACGTACTAGCGGCCTCCTACGAGCAGTACTTC. As protein: CASSQDVLAASYEQYF.

This chain uses TRBV6-6 with TRBJ1-1; no firm D call. The ends were cut back, 0 bases at V and 1 base at J, with 9 bases in the middle. The CDR3 has 15 residues. Germline V lookup: CDR1 MNHNY, CDR2 SVGAGI (reference sequence). The CDR3, as DNA: TGTGCCAGCAGTTACTCCGCAGACTGGAACACTGAAGCTTTCTTT. This sequence encodes CASSYSADWNTEAFF.

The chain uses TRBV20-1 and TRBJ1-2; D gene unclear. CDR3 length: 11 residues. Trimming left V 3 bases short and J 4 bases short, with 6 bases between. Per the germline V gene, CDR1 is DFQATT and CDR2 is SNEGSKA (reference sequence). This chain's CDR3 is CSASHSYGYTF. CDR3 in DNA: TGCAGTGCTAGTCACAGCTATGGCTACACCTTC.

A few counts support this clone. The V call is TRBV28, the J call TRBJ1-2, with TRBD1 identical over 7 bases. This CDR3 region has 13 residues. Germline CDR1 reads MDHEN; CDR2 reads SYDVKM. V lost 6 bases to trimming and J lost 4 bases; unmatched junction nucleotides: 5. The CDR3 reads CASSLQGLYGYTF. CDR3 DNA: TGTGCCAGCAGCCTACAGGGGCTCTATGGCTACACCTTC.

The rearrangement joins TRBV11-2 to TRBJ2-6; 8 nucleotides agree with TRBD2. Trimming cost V 8 bases and J 3 bases; bases outside gene matches: 9. CDR3 length equals 16 residues. Germline V gene data show CDR1 as SGHAT and CDR2 as FQNNGV. The CDR3 nucleotides read TGTGCCAGCCGCCGAGCGGGAGAGGGTGGGGCCAACGTCCTGACTTTC. Residues: CASRRAGEGGANVLTF.

V is TRBV28 and J is TRBJ2-7; perhaps TRBD1 as D (6 bases). Germline values: CDR1 MDHEN, CDR2 SYDVKM. V lost 6 bases, J lost 2 bases, and 11 bases lay in between. The CDR3 totals 13 residues. The CDR3 is CASRTGTPYEQYF. The CDR3 nucleotides are TGTGCCAGCAGGACCGGGACACCCTACGAGCAGTACTTC.

The chain couples TRBV19 to TRBJ2-5, with 11 positions matching TRBD1. The CDR3 has 17 amino acids. Germline V gene lookup returns CDR1 LNHDA and CDR2 SQIVND (reference sequence). V was clipped by 3 bases and J by 5 bases; unmatched bases: 11. This chain's CDR3 is CASSISSWTGGVETQYF. CDR3 bases: TGTGCCAGTAGTATTTCCTCCTGGACAGGGGGCGTCGAGACCCAGTACTTC.

This chain links TRBV7-2 with TRBJ2-1, with 7 bases that match TRBD2. The CDR3 loop spans 15 amino acids. Losses at the gene ends were 3 bases for V and 4 bases for J; bases not matched to a gene: 6. Germline V gene sequence: CDR1 SGHTA, CDR2 FQGNSA. CDR3 residues: CASSLAGTKYNEQFF. The CDR3 region has the DNA TGTGCCAGCAGCTTGGCTGGGACTAAGTACAATGAGCAGTTCTTC. The whole variable domain, remainder taken from reference TRBV7-2 and TRBJ2-1, is GAGVSQSPSNKVTEKGKDVELRCDPISGHTALYWYRQSLGQGLEFLIYFQGNSAPDKSGLPSDRFSAERTGGSVSTLTIQRTQQEDSAVYLCASSLAGTKYNEQFFGPGTRLTVL.

The chain uses TRBV4-3 and TRBJ1-2; D remains ambiguous. Germline CDR1 and CDR2: LGHNA and YSLEER. V was cut by 2 bases and J by 0 bases, with 16 bases left in between. This CDR3 has 17 residues. CDR3: CASSQSGRDNSNYGYTF. The DNA for the CDR3 is TGCGCCAGCAGCCAATCTGGGCGAGACAACTCTAACTATGGCTACACCTTC.

This rearrangement joins TRBV10-3 to TRBJ2-3; TRBD2 might be the D (6 bases). This CDR3 has 13 amino acids. Trimming left V 8 bases short and J 6 bases short, with 15 bases between. Germline CDR1 reads ENHRY; CDR2 reads SYGVKD. The DNA for the CDR3 is TGTGCCATCGTTGCGGGGCAAGGGGATACGCAGTATTTT. This translates into CAIVAGQGDTQYF.

This clone has more than one count but fewer than ten. The rearrangement joins TRBV7-9 to TRBJ2-3, with a tentative D call TRBD2 (5 bases). This CDR3 comprises 15 residues. Germline CDR1 and CDR2: SEHNR and FQNEAQ (reference sequence). V was clipped by 5 bases and J by 6 bases, with 18 bases between them. Here the CDR3 reads CASSHGGGPGDTQYF. As DNA, the CDR3 is TGTGCCAGCAGCCACGGAGGAGGCCCCGGGGATACGCAGTATTTT.

This sequence joins TRBV5-1 and TRBJ2-7, with 10 bases fitting TRBD1. This CDR3 region has 14 residues. CDR1 is SGHRS and CDR2 is YFSETQ in the germline V gene. After removal of 4 bases from V and 6 bases from J, the junction contained 7 bases not matched to a gene. In DNA form, the CDR3 reads TGCGCCAGCAGCCTCGGGACAGGGGCGGTCGAGCAGTACTTC. It specifies CASSLGTGAVEQYF.

This clone was recorded a few times. This chain uses TRBV6-5 with TRBJ2-7; D ambiguous. The V and J ends lost 0 bases and 1 base respectively, with 10 bases between them. Per the germline V gene, CDR1 is MNHEY and CDR2 is SVGAGI. The CDR3 extends over 15 amino acids. CDR3 sequence: CASSYSWQESYEQYF. The CDR3 DNA reads as TGTGCCAGCAGTTACTCTTGGCAGGAATCCTACGAGCAGTACTTC.

This clone was detected once. The gene calls are TRBV9 and TRBJ2-2, with 8 nucleotides matching TRBD2. The CDR3 runs to 15 residues. In germline, CDR1 is SGDLS, CDR2 YYNGEE. The V segment lost 2 bases and the J segment 4 bases; nucleotides outside the gene matches: 4. The CDR3 DNA sequence: TGTGCCAGCAGCGTCAGGGCGGGAGGCACCGGGGAGCTGTTTTTT. Translation: CASSVRAGGTGELFF.

The chain couples TRBV5-1 to TRBJ2-1; 10 bases agree with TRBD2. The CDR3 loop spans 15 amino acids. CDR1 SGHRS and CDR2 YFSETQ come from the germline V gene. V lost 5 bases to trimming and J lost 6 bases; unmatched junction nucleotides: 8. Here the CDR3 reads CASRLSGGEFNEQFF. CDR3 in DNA: TGCGCCAGCAGGTTAAGCGGGGGGGAGTTCAATGAGCAGTTCTTC.

The V gene is TRBV19, the J gene TRBJ2-7; D gene ambiguous. Trimming left V 6 bases short and J 6 bases short, with 15 bases between. Germline loops: CDR1 LNHDA, CDR2 SQIVND (reference sequence). CDR3 length equals 13 residues. The CDR3 region has the DNA TGTGCCAGTAGCCCAGGTGTCCAGATCGAGCAGTACTTC. Translated: CASSPGVQIEQYF.

The sample holds a few counts of this clone. The chain combines TRBV9 with TRBJ2-1; TRBD2 matches at 8 bases. Unmatched junction bases numbered 10, after V lost 5 bases and J lost 6 bases. The CDR3 spans 15 residues. Germline CDR1 and CDR2: SGDLS and YYNGEE. The CDR3, as DNA: TGTGCCAGCAGTGGCTTTGGGCGGGAGGTCAATGAGCAGTTCTTC. Protein: CASSGFGREVNEQFF.

This clone was detected only a few times. V gene TRBV29-1 combines with J gene TRBJ2-7; 8 bases fit TRBD1. Per germline, CDR1 SQVTM and CDR2 ANQGSEA. CDR3 length: 14 amino acids. The V gene end was trimmed by 6 bases and the J gene end by 2 bases; junction bases not matched to a gene: 9. Here the CDR3 DNA reads TGCAGCGTAGAGACAGGGGAGGCCCCCTACGAGCAGTACTTC. Translation gives CSVETGEAPYEQYF.

Written as DNA, the CDR3 is TGTGCCAGCAGCCCCGGGACTTACGGCACCGGGGAGCTGTTTTTT. It is translated as CASSPGTYGTGELFF. The chain uses TRBV7-2 and TRBJ2-2, with a possible D match to TRBD2 (6 bases). With 5 bases removed from V and 4 bases from J, the gap between germline ends came to 14 bases. The V gene's germline CDR1 is SGHTA and CDR2 FQGNSA. The CDR3 spans 15 residues.

The rearrangement links TRBV7-9 to TRBJ2-3, with D unresolved. Germline V gives CDR1 SEHNR, CDR2 FQNEAQ (reference sequence). V was clipped by 5 bases and J by 5 bases, with 17 bases between them. This CDR3 spans 15 amino acids. This CDR3 reads CASSTYSNRLDTQYF. CDR3 nucleotides: TGTGCCAGCAGCACTTACAGTAACCGCCTAGATACGCAGTATTTT.

The sample holds a few counts of this clone. V usage is TRBV18 and J usage is TRBJ2-2, with a weak D call TRBD1 (6 bases). V lost 2 bases to trimming and J lost 4 bases, with 11 bases between them. CDR3 size: 15 residues. Per the germline V gene, CDR1 is KGHSH and CDR2 is LQKENI. The CDR3 bases are TGTGCCAGCTCACCAACAGGGATTGCCACCGGGGAGCTGTTTTTT. Translated: CASSPTGIATGELFF.

V gene TRBV4-3 combines with J gene TRBJ2-2, with 9 nucleotides matching TRBD1. V was clipped by 7 bases and J by 4 bases; unmatched bases: 4. The CDR3 spans 14 residues. CDR1 and CDR2 (germline): LGHNA, YSLEER. CDR3 amino acids: CASKQGAGTGELFF. CDR3 nucleotides: TGCGCCAGCAAACAGGGGGCAGGCACCGGGGAGCTGTTTTTT.

This chain connects TRBV27 to TRBJ2-7; 7 bases agree with TRBD1. The CDR3 loop spans 14 amino acids. V was clipped by 4 bases and J by 0 bases; unmatched bases: 3. CDR1 is MNHEY, CDR2 SMNVEV, per germline (reference sequence). The DNA for the CDR3 is TGTGCCAGCAGTTCACAGGGGCCCTCCTACGAGCAGTACTTC. It translates to CASSSQGPSYEQYF.

The genes are TRBV7-3 and TRBJ1-1, with D hard to call. Germline V gene data show CDR1 as SGHTA and CDR2 as FQGTGA. CDR3 size: 13 residues. V was clipped by 3 bases and J by 1 base, with 6 bases between them. The DNA of the CDR3 is TGTGCCAGCAGCTTCAATCAGAACACTGAAGCTTTCTTT. It is translated as CASSFNQNTEAFF.

The sample holds a few counts of this clone. The chain joins TRBV6-5 to TRBJ2-4; TRBD2 matches 11 bases. Germline V gene lookup returns CDR1 MNHEY and CDR2 SVGAGI. The V and J ends lost 6 bases and 7 bases, in that order; junction bases with no gene match: 2. This CDR3 has 13 amino acids. CDR3 in amino acids: CASSWTSGNIQYF. In DNA form, the CDR3 reads TGTGCCAGCAGCTGGACTAGCGGGAACATTCAGTACTTC.